The next 2 T cell receptor beta chains were all read from a single sample in a study of beta chain features in type 1 diabetes. Reverse transcribing all isolated RNA meant expressed TCRB transcripts were sequenced. Profiled with immunoSEQ multiplex PCR; TCRdb holds only in-frame clones, not every one. Among 450,000 to 600,000 clones listed, roughly 31% were seen once. Specimen: naive CD4+ T cells from blood. These receptors were taken from a man aged 18-30 years in good health.

The chain recombines TRBV5-6 with TRBJ1-5; the D is unclear. V shed 1 base and J shed 7 bases, with 6 bases lying between them. Germline values: CDR1 SGHDT, CDR2 YYEEEE. CDR3 length: 12 amino acids. The CDR3 sequence: CASSLLEQPQHF. CDR3 nucleotide sequence: TGTGCCAGCAGCTTGTTGGAACAGCCCCAGCATTTT.

The V gene is TRBV18, the J gene TRBJ2-1, with D possibly matching TRBD2 (6 bases). CDR3 length: 15 residues. V lost 6 bases, J lost 7 bases, and 19 bases lay in between. In germline, CDR1 is KGHSH, CDR2 LQKENI. Written as DNA, the CDR3 is TGTGCCAGCTCTCCATTTGGACTAACTCAGAATGAGCAGTTCTTC. Protein: CASSPFGLTQNEQFF. The variable domain in full, completed from reference TRBV18 and TRBJ2-1, reads NAGVMQNPRHLVRRRGQEARLRCSPMKGHSHVYWYRQLPEEGLKFMVYLQKENIIDESGMPKERFSAEFPKEGPSILRIQQVVRGDSAAYFCASSPFGLTQNEQFFGPGTRLTVL.